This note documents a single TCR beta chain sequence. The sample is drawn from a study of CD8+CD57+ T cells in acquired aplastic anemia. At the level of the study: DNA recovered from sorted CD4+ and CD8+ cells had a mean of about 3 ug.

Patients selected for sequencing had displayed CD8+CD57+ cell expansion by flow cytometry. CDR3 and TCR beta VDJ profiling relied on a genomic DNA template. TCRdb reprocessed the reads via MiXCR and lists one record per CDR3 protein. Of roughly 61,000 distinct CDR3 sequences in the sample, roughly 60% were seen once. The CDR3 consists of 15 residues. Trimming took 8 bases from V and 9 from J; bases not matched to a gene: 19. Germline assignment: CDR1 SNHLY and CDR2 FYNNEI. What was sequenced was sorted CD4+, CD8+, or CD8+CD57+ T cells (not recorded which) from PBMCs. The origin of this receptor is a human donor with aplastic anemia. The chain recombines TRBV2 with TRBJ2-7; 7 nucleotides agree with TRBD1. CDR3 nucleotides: TGTGCCAGCGGTGTGACAGGGCACGAATTCAACGGGCAGTACGTC. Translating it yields CASGVTGHEFNGQYV.